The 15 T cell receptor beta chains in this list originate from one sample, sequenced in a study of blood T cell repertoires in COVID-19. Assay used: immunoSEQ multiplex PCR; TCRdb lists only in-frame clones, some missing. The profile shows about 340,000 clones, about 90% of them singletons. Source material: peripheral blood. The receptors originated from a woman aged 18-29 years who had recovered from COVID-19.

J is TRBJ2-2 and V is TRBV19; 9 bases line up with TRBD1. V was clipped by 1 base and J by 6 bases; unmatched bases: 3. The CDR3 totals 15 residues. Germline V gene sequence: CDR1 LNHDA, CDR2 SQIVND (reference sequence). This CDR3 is CASSIGRTGAGELFF. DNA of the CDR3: TGTGCCAGTAGTATAGGGAGGACAGGGGCCGGGGAGCTGTTTTTT.

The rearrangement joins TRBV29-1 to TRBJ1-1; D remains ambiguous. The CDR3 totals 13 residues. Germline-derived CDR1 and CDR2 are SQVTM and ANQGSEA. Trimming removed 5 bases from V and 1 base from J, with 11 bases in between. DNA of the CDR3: TGCAGCGTTCCCCTTCCGGGGAACACTGAAGCTTTCTTT. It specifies CSVPLPGNTEAFF.

The CDR3 reads CASSLMLFSGRNNNEQFF. The DNA of the CDR3 is TGTGCCAGCAGCCTTATGCTTTTTAGCGGGAGGAACAACAATGAGCAGTTCTTC. The rearrangement links TRBV4-2 to TRBJ2-1, with 10 bases that match TRBD2. Germline CDR1 and CDR2: LGHNA and YNFKEQ. V shed 4 bases, J shed 5 bases, and the junction held 14 bases outside the gene matches. CDR3 length: 18 amino acids.

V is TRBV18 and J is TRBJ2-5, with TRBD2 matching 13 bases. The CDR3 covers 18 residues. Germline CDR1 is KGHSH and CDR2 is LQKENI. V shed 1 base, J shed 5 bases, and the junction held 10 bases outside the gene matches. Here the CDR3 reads CASSPRAGTSGIYETQYF. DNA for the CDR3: TGTGCCAGCTCACCACGGGCTGGGACTAGCGGGATCTATGAGACCCAGTACTTC.

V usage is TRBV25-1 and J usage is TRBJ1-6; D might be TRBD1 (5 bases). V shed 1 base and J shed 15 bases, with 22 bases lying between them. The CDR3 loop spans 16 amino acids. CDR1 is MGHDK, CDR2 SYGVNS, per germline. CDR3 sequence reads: CASSESTGGLTRRLHF. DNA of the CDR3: TGTGCCAGCAGTGAATCGACGGGGGGACTGACTCGGCGCCTCCACTTT. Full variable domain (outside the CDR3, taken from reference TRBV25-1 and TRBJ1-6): EADIYQTPRYLVIGTGKKITLECSQTMGHDKMYWYQQDPGMELHLIHYSYGVNSTEKGDLSSESTVSRIRTEHFPLTLESARPSHTSQYLCASSESTGGLTRRLHFGNGTRLTVT.

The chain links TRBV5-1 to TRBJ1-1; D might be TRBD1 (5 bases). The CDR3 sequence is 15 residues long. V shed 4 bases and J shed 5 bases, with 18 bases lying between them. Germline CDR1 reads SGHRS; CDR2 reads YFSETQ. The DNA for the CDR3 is TGCGCCAGCAGCACAGGAGCCTCACTACTTACTGAAGCTTTCTTT. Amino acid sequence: CASSTGASLLTEAFF. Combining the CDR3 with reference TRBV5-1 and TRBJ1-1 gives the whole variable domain KAGVTQTPRYLIKTRGQQVTLSCSPISGHRSVSWYQQTPGQGLQFLFEYFSETQRNKGNFPGRFSGRQFSNSRSEMNVSTLELGDSALYLCASSTGASLLTEAFFGQGTRLTVV.

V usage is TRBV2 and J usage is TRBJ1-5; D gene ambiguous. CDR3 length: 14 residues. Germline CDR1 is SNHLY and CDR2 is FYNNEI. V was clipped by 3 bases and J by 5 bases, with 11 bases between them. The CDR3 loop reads CASSDGSGYQPQHF. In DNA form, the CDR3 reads TGTGCCAGCAGTGATGGGTCGGGTTATCAGCCCCAGCATTTT.

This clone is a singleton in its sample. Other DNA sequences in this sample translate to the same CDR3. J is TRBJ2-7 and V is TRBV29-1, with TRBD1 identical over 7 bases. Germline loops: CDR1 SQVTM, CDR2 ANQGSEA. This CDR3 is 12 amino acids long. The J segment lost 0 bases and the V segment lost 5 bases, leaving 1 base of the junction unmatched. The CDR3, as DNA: TGCAGCGTTAGGGACAGCTCCTACGAGCAGTACGTC. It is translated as CSVRDSSYEQYV.

The CDR3 here is CASSQAGGNTEAFF. The CDR3 DNA sequence: TGCGCCAGCAGCCAAGCGGGAGGGAACACTGAAGCTTTCTTT. The chain carries TRBV4-1 and TRBJ1-1; D unresolved. The germline V and J ends were trimmed by 1 base and 1 base, with 7 bases remaining between them. From germline, CDR1 is MGHRA and CDR2 YSYEKL. This CDR3 region has 14 residues.

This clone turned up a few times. The CDR3, as DNA: TGCGCCAGCAGCCAAGCAGGGGGCGGTGGCTACACCTTC. Residues: CASSQAGGGGYTF. The J gene is TRBJ1-2, the V gene TRBV4-1; 8 bases line up with TRBD1. The CDR3 totals 13 residues. CDR1 and CDR2 from the germline V gene are MGHRA and YSYEKL. Trimming took 1 base from V and 7 from J; bases not matched to a gene: 2.

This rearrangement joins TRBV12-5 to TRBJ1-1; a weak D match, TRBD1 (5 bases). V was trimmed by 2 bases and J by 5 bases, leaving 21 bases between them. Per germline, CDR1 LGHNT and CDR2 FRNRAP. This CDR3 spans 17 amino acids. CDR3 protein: CASGLTVIVDKGTEAFF. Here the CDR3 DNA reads TGTGCTAGTGGTTTGACCGTAATAGTGGACAAGGGGACTGAAGCTTTCTTT.

For the CDR3, the DNA is TGTGCCAGTAGTATAGTGGCAGGCCCCCAGCATTTT. This gives the protein CASSIVAGPQHF. The genes are TRBV19 and TRBJ1-5; D is ambiguous. Trimming removed 1 base at V and 10 bases at J, with 8 bases between. This CDR3 comprises 12 residues. Germline-derived CDR1 and CDR2 are LNHDA and SQIVND (reference sequence).

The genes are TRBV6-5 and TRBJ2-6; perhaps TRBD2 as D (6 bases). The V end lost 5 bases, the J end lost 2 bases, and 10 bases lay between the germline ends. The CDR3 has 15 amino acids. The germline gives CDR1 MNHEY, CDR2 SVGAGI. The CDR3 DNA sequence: TGTGCCAGCAGTCCGGGGGTGGCTGGGGCCAACGTCCTGACTTTC. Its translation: CASSPGVAGANVLTF.

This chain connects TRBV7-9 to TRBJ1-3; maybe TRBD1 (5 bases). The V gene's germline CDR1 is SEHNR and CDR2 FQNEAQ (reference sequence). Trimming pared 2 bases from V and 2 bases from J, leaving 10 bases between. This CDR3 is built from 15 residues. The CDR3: CASSLSWGAGNTIYF. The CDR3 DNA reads TGTGCCAGCAGCTTATCCTGGGGCGCTGGAAACACCATATATTTT.

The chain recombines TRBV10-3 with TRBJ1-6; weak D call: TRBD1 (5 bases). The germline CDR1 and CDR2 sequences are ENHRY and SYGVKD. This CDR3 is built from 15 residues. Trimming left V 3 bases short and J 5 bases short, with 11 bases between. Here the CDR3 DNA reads TGTGCCATCAGTGAAACGACAGCCCATAATTCACCCCTCCACTTT. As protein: CAISETTAHNSPLHF.